Listed below are T cell receptor beta chains from one sample, sequenced in a study of blood T cell repertoires in COVID-19. The assay was immunoSEQ multiplex PCR, and TCRdb's table has in-frame clones only and misses some. The profile shows roughly 100,000 clones, roughly four fifths of them singletons. The specimen sequenced was peripheral blood. These receptors all come from a man aged 40-50 years with active or convalescent COVID-19. Both conserved end residues are part of each CDR3. A D gene is named only where the DNA matches it firmly. Only some rows state a clone size, as once, few, many or a class for expanded clones.

d_gene	j_gene	v_gene	abundance	CDR3nt	CDR3aa
TRBD1	TRBJ1-5	TRBV27	few	TGTGCCAGCAGTGGACACAGGGGGTCGCAGCCCCAGCATTTT	CASSGHRGSQPQHF
TRBD1	TRBJ2-7	TRBV5-4	.	TGTGCCAGCAGCCCCGCCGGACAGGGTTCCTACGAGCAGTACTTC	CASSPAGQGSYEQYF
.	TRBJ1-2	TRBV7-3	.	TGTGCCAGCAGCTTATCATCCGGGAGCTATGGCTACACCTTC	CASSLSSGSYGYTF
TRBD1	TRBJ1-2	TRBV6-5	.	TGTGCCAGCAAACGGACAGGGCCAAATGGCTACACCTTC	CASKRTGPNGYTF
TRBD1	TRBJ2-2	TRBV10-1	.	TGCGCCAGCAGTGAGGGGACAGCCAACACCGGGGAGCTGTTTTTT	CASSEGTANTGELFF
TRBD1	TRBJ2-7	TRBV4-1	.	TGCGCCAGCAGCCACGGACAGGGGGGGTCCTACGAGCAGTACTTC	CASSHGQGGSYEQYF
.	TRBJ2-2	TRBV20-1	medium-sized	TGCAGTGCTAGTTTAGGCGGATCGGACACCGGGGAGCTGTTTTTT	CSASLGGSDTGELFF
.	TRBJ1-1	TRBV11-2	.	TGTGCCAGCACCCCAACCGCAGCCGGCGGATACACTGAAGCTTTCTTT	CASTPTAAGGYTEAFF
.	TRBJ1-5	TRBV3-1/TRBV3-2	.	TGTGCCAGCAGCGGCCAGGCTAATCAGCCCCAGCATTTT	CASSGQANQPQHF
.	TRBJ2-4	TRBV21-1	.	TGTGCCAGCAGCAAAAACTTATCAAACATTCAGTACTTC	CASSKNLSNIQYF
.	TRBJ1-2	TRBV10-3	.	TGTGCCATCAGTGATAGGCAGGGTAGCTATGGCTACACCTTC	CAISDRQGSYGYTF
TRBD1	TRBJ2-3	TRBV15	.	TGTGCCACCAGCAAAAGACAGGGGGCCTTGGAAGATACGCAGTATTTT	CATSKRQGALEDTQYF
TRBD1	TRBJ2-1	TRBV24-1	.	TGTGCCACCAGTGACCCTGGGACAGGGGACAATGAGCAGTTCTTC	CATSDPGTGDNEQFF
.	TRBJ2-7	TRBV7-9	.	TGTGCCAGCAGCCTACTCGGTAACGAGCAGTACTTC	CASSLLGNEQYF
TRBD1	TRBJ2-2	TRBV3-1/TRBV3-2	.	TGTGCCAGCAGCCAAGCAGGGGGCCTGAACACCGGGGAGCTGTTTTTT	CASSQAGGLNTGELFF